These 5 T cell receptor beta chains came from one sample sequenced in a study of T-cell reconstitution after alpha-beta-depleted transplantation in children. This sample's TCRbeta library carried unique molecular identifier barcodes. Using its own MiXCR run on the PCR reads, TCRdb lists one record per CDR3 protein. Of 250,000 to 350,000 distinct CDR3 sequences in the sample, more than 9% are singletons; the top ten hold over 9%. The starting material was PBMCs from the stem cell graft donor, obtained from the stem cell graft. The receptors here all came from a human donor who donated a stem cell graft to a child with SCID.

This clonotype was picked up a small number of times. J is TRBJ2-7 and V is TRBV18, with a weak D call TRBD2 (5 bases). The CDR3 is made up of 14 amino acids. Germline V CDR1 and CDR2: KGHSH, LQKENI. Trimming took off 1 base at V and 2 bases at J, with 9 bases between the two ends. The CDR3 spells CASSPLDGTYEQYF. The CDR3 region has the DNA TGTGCCAGCTCACCACTCGACGGGACCTACGAGCAGTACTTC.

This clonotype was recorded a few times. CDR3 in DNA: TGCAGTGCTAGAGAAAACATCATACAGGGGAACTATGGCTACACCTTC. It is translated as CSARENIIQGNYGYTF. The chain has TRBV20-1 and TRBJ1-2; 7 bases map to TRBD1. This CDR3 is built from 16 residues. Losses at the gene ends were 0 bases for V and 2 bases for J; bases not matched to a gene: 9. Germline values: CDR1 DFQATT, CDR2 SNEGSKA (reference sequence).

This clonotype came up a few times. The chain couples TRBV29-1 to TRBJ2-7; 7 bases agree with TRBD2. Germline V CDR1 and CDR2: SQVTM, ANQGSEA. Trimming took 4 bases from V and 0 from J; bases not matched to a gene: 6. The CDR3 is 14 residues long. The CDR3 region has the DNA TGCAGCGTTGCCCTGGGGGGGGTCTCCTACGAGCAGTACTTC. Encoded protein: CSVALGGVSYEQYF.

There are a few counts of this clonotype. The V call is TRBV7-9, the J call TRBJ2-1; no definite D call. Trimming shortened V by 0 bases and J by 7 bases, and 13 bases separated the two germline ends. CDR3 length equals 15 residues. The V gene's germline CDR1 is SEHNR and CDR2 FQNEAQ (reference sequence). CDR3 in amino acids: CASSLAGGFGNEQFF. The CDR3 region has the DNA TGTGCCAGCAGCTTAGCTGGTGGTTTTGGGAATGAGCAGTTCTTC.

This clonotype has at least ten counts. As DNA, the CDR3 is TGTGCCAGCAGCTTGGACACAGAGCAGTTCTTC. Protein sequence: CASSLDTEQFF. The rearrangement uses TRBV5-6 and TRBJ2-1; D is unresolved. V lost 0 bases and J lost 10, with 5 bases in between. The germline V gene has CDR1 SGHDT and CDR2 YYEEEE. The CDR3 contains 11 residues.